This TCR beta chain was identified during a study of T cell changes during pregnancy in multiple sclerosis. Sequenced by immunoSEQ multiplex PCR; TCRdb stores in-frame clones only, minus some. The sample has 64,000 or so clones, 80% to 95% seen once; the top ten hold around 2.5%. The germline V gene has CDR1 SNHLY and CDR2 FYNNEI. The ends were cut back, 10 bases at V and 8 bases at J, with 18 bases in the middle. This CDR3 has 13 residues. The sample consisted of peripheral blood, taken in the first trimester of pregnancy. This chain joins TRBV2 and TRBJ2-1; the D gene is possibly TRBD2 (7 bases). The source of this sequence is a female donor with multiple sclerosis, enrolled in a pregnancy study. The CDR3 sequence is CANQRDTSHEQFF. The DNA for the CDR3 is TGTGCCAACCAGCGGGACACTTCTCATGAGCAGTTCTTC.